Listed below are T cell receptor beta chains from one sample, sequenced in a study of blood T cell repertoires in COVID-19. The table came from immunoSEQ multiplex PCR; TCRdb's copy has only in-frame clones and leaves some out. Found here are more than 95,000 clones, over 70% of them singletons; the top ten hold 5.5% to 6%. The source material was peripheral blood. The receptors shown here come from a man of 80 years or more with active or convalescent COVID-19. The CDR3 runs from the conserved cysteine through the conserved F or W. The order of the fields is clone size, J gene, V gene, D gene, CDR3 protein, CDR3 DNA. The D gene is left open where the match is weak. Clone size is stated in some rows and not others, as once, few, many or a class when expanded.

clone_size: NA; j_call: TRBJ2-3; v_call: TRBV10-3; d_call: TRBD2; cdr3_aa: CAIGLAGGTDTQYF; cdr3_nt: TGTGCCATCGGACTAGCGGGAGGCACAGATACGCAGTATTTT
clone_size: NA; j_call: TRBJ2-5; v_call: TRBV6-5; d_call: NA; cdr3_aa: CASSYYGGQETQYF; cdr3_nt: TGTGCCAGCAGTTACTATGGGGGGCAAGAGACCCAGTACTTC
clone_size: few; j_call: TRBJ2-1; v_call: TRBV2; d_call: TRBD1; cdr3_aa: CASSPGGQGENEQFF; cdr3_nt: TGTGCCAGCAGCCCAGGGGGACAGGGGGAAAATGAGCAGTTCTTC
clone_size: NA; j_call: TRBJ2-2; v_call: TRBV9; d_call: NA; cdr3_aa: CASSGPIGTGELFF; cdr3_nt: TGTGCCAGCAGCGGACCCATCGGGACCGGGGAGCTGTTTTTT
clone_size: NA; j_call: TRBJ1-4; v_call: TRBV4-3; d_call: TRBD1; cdr3_aa: CASSRATGGNEKLFF; cdr3_nt: TGCGCCAGCAGCCGCGCGACAGGGGGTAATGAAAAACTGTTTTTT
clone_size: NA; j_call: TRBJ2-3; v_call: TRBV2; d_call: NA; cdr3_aa: CASRLQGASTDTQYF; cdr3_nt: TGTGCCAGCAGGTTACAGGGTGCGAGCACAGATACGCAGTATTTT
clone_size: NA; j_call: TRBJ2-3; v_call: TRBV12-3/TRBV12-4; d_call: NA; cdr3_aa: CASSLTDTQYF; cdr3_nt: TGTGCCAGCAGTTTAACTGATACGCAGTATTTT
clone_size: NA; j_call: TRBJ1-1; v_call: TRBV12-5; d_call: TRBD1; cdr3_aa: CASGLAPKDRPLNTEAFF; cdr3_nt: TGTGCTAGTGGTTTGGCCCCCAAGGACAGGCCCCTGAACACTGAAGCTTTCTTT
clone_size: NA; j_call: TRBJ1-1; v_call: TRBV6-5; d_call: NA; cdr3_aa: CASRAGVRTEAFF; cdr3_nt: TGTGCCAGCCGGGCGGGGGTAAGAACTGAAGCTTTCTTT
clone_size: NA; j_call: TRBJ2-7; v_call: TRBV4-3; d_call: NA; cdr3_aa: CASSQGWGTFYEQYF; cdr3_nt: TGCGCCAGCAGCCAAGGTTGGGGCACCTTTTACGAGCAGTACTTC
clone_size: NA; j_call: TRBJ2-7; v_call: TRBV4-2; d_call: NA; cdr3_aa: CASSQASGSYEQYF; cdr3_nt: TGTGCCAGCAGCCAAGCGTCAGGGTCCTACGAGCAGTACTTC
clone_size: NA; j_call: TRBJ1-6; v_call: TRBV19; d_call: NA; cdr3_aa: CASSSRGVYNSPLHF; cdr3_nt: TGTGCCAGTAGTTCCAGGGGAGTGTATAATTCACCCCTCCACTTT
clone_size: NA; j_call: TRBJ2-3; v_call: TRBV5-4; d_call: TRBD1; cdr3_aa: CASSPNRQGHTDTQYF; cdr3_nt: TGTGCCAGCAGCCCGAACCGACAGGGTCACACAGATACGCAGTATTTT
clone_size: NA; j_call: TRBJ1-6; v_call: TRBV5-1; d_call: NA; cdr3_aa: CASGHLSGNNSPLHF; cdr3_nt: TGCGCCAGCGGACACCTTTCCGGAAATAATTCACCCCTCCACTTT
clone_size: NA; j_call: TRBJ2-5; v_call: TRBV9; d_call: TRBD1; cdr3_aa: CASSDRGMGETQYF; cdr3_nt: TGTGCCAGCAGCGACAGGGGGATGGGAGAGACCCAGTACTTC
clone_size: NA; j_call: TRBJ2-7; v_call: TRBV5-1; d_call: NA; cdr3_aa: CASSVNPGSYEQYF; cdr3_nt: TGCGCCAGCAGCGTCAACCCCGGCTCCTACGAGCAGTACTTC
clone_size: few; j_call: TRBJ2-2; v_call: TRBV3-1/TRBV3-2; d_call: NA; cdr3_aa: CASSQEASWAGELFF; cdr3_nt: TGTGCCAGCAGCCAAGAGGCTAGTTGGGCCGGGGAGCTGTTTTTT
clone_size: NA; j_call: TRBJ1-1; v_call: TRBV29-1; d_call: NA; cdr3_aa: CSVQDILNTEAFF; cdr3_nt: TGCAGCGTTCAGGACATACTAAACACTGAAGCTTTCTTT